This TCR beta chain comes out of a study of lymphopenia after photon versus proton radiotherapy. Study results and limitations: Only patients who died were analyzed for survival; proton advantage is unproven. After lymphocyte nadir, photon-treated repertoires showed oligoclonal expansion, especially CD8+ Temra. A bigger post-nadir fall in TCR diversity correlated inversely with survival time in deceased patients.

Only in-frame clones appear in the TCRdb table, and some are missing; sequencing was by immunoSEQ multiplex PCR. This table has approximately 70,000 clones, 75% to 90% appearing once. Germline CDR1 reads SGHTS; CDR2 reads YDEGEE. The CDR3 totals 16 residues. J was trimmed by 3 bases and V by 1 base; bases with no gene match: 7. Comment on this clone: Its antigen is unidentified.

Material: peripheral blood, obtained from a patient treated with proton-based radiotherapy. The V call is TRBV5-8, the J call TRBJ2-5; 9 bases match TRBD2. The clonotype was recovered from a man at least 80 years old with esophageal cancer. The CDR3 sequence: CASSLFAGGREETQYF. Written as DNA, the CDR3 is TGTGCCAGCAGCTTGTTTGCGGGGGGGCGTGAAGAGACCCAGTACTTC.